This T cell receptor beta chain was documented in a study of shared clonotypes between healthy human individuals. Study in general: Plates per donor: three CD4 naive, three CD4 memory, two CD8 naive, one CD8 memory. Study results and caveats: Inspection by rarefaction showed sorted-subset sequencing to be incomplete despite large depth. In general, naive subsets displayed greater estimated richness than memory subsets did.

Deep-level running was used for the assay. Method: immunoSEQ multiplex PCR; TCRdb's copy keeps in-frame clones and lacks some. This sample has 90,000 to 130,000 clones; approximately 70% occur once, and the top ten carry around 24%. CDR1 SGHVS and CDR2 FQNEAQ come from the germline V gene. V trimming: 2 bases; J trimming: 3 bases; junction bases outside the gene matches: 8. CDR3 length: 16 amino acids. Points on this clone: The antigen remains undetermined.

This chain uses TRBV7-8 with TRBJ2-3, with 7 bases aligning to TRBD1. This TCR derives from a woman aged 25 to 45 in good health. The sample taken for sequencing was memory CD8+ T cells sorted from blood. This sample's subset: CD45RO+ cells pooled with CCR7-negative TemRA cells. CDR3 coding DNA: TGTGCCAGCAGCTTAAGATGGGCAGGGGGAACAGATACGCAGTATTTT. Protein sequence: CASSLRWAGGTDTQYF.